This T cell receptor (beta chain) was obtained from a study of cytomegalovirus exposure and HLA in healthy donors. Study-wide points: Subsequent analysis showed first-cohort TCR clusters tending to co-occur in 95 to 150 validation repertoires. Whilst most TCR sequences proved rare, a subset of public TCRs occurred across many donors.

Profiled with immunoSEQ multiplex PCR; TCRdb holds only in-frame clones, not every one. The data show about 110,000 clones, about 85% seen once. Comment on this clone: No antigen is known for it.

Deletions cut 6 bases from V and 2 bases from J, with 13 bases between. CDR3 length equals 15 residues. CDR1 is SNHLY and CDR2 is FYNNEI in the germline V gene. The TCR originated in a woman aged 18-29 years in good health and CMV-seronegative. The chain carries TRBV2 and TRBJ2-2; possibly TRBD2 for D (6 bases). Sequences were obtained from PBMCs. The CDR3 reads CASRSGTVNTGELFF. The CDR3 coding sequence is TGTGCCAGCAGATCCGGGACTGTAAACACCGGGGAGCTGTTTTTT.